This T cell receptor beta chain comes out of a study of shared clonotypes between healthy human individuals. Across the whole study: The study used three CD4 naive, three CD4 memory, two CD8 naive and one CD8 memory plate per donor.

In regard to this clone: The antigen remains unidentified.

Assay: immunoSEQ multiplex PCR; the TCRdb copy retains only in-frame clones and omits some. Of around 720,000 clones detected, about 80% appear once; the ten largest clones hold roughly 1.9%. The investigators split CD4+ cells into a CD45RA+ naive subset and a CD45RA-negative memory subset. The germline V and J ends were trimmed by 4 bases and 2 bases, with 15 bases remaining between them. The CDR3 is 15 amino acids. CDR1 is GTSNPN and CDR2 is SVGIG in the germline V gene (reference sequence). Overall study findings and caveats: Clonotypes that were shared across four donors made up around 5% of naive CD4 clonotypes. Lower generation probabilities were found for non-shared clonotypes than for those shared by all four donors.

This TCR derives from a woman between 25 and 40 years old in good health. The sequencing sample was made of memory CD4+ T cells sorted from blood. Indicated subset: CD45RA-negative fraction. The genes are TRBV30 and TRBJ1-3; D remains ambiguous. CDR3 loop: CAWTKKRVTGNTIYF. The DNA of the CDR3 is TGTGCCTGGACCAAGAAAAGGGTAACTGGAAACACCATATATTTT.